One sample yielded the 5 T cell receptor beta chains listed below, sequenced in a study of shared clonotypes between healthy human individuals. Profiling relied on immunoSEQ multiplex PCR, and the TCRdb table lists in-frame clones only, not all of them. The sample consists of more than 400,000 clones, about 96% of them appearing once. Sequencing was carried out using naive CD4+ T cells sorted from blood. Subset defined: CD45RA+ positively selected. These receptors came from a woman in her thirties in good health.

The chain has TRBV27 and TRBJ2-1; 9 bases map to TRBD1. The CDR3 is 13 amino acids. With 3 bases clipped from V and 13 bases from J, the junction kept 7 bases outside the gene matches. Germline values: CDR1 MNHEY, CDR2 SMNVEV (reference sequence). CDR3 loop: CASSLGTGRLQFF. For the CDR3, the DNA is TGTGCCAGCAGTTTGGGGACAGGGCGGTTACAGTTCTTC.

The chain couples TRBV6-1 to TRBJ1-2, with TRBD1 matching over 8 bases. The CDR3 has 15 residues. Germline V CDR1 and CDR2: MNHNS, SASEGT. Unmatched junction bases numbered 6, after V lost 3 bases and J lost 3 bases. The CDR3 DNA sequence: TGTGCCAGCAGTGATGACAGGGGCCGGGACTATGGCTACACCTTC. It specifies CASSDDRGRDYGYTF.

This rearrangement joins TRBV4-1 to TRBJ1-4, with D hard to call. Trimming stripped 3 bases from V and 1 base from J, with 12 bases between. The CDR3 has 16 residues. Germline V gene lookup returns CDR1 MGHRA and CDR2 YSYEKL. The CDR3 DNA is TGCGCCAGCAGCCATCTCGAGAGGAAAACTAATGAAAAACTGTTTTTT. Amino acids: CASSHLERKTNEKLFF.

V and J are TRBV6-1 and TRBJ1-2, with 8 bases matching TRBD1. J lost 3 bases, V lost 2 bases, and 8 bases had no gene match. The CDR3 has 16 residues. Germline CDR1 reads MNHNS; CDR2 reads SASEGT. DNA for the CDR3: TGTGCCAGCAGTGAACGCCCGGACAGGGTTTACTATGGCTACACCTTC. Amino acid sequence: CASSERPDRVYYGYTF.

This clone was observed a single time. V is TRBV5-4 and J is TRBJ2-2, with 9 bases lining up with TRBD1. Germline V gene lookup returns CDR1 SGHNT and CDR2 YYREEE (reference sequence). This CDR3 comprises 16 residues. J gave up 3 bases and V 0 bases, and 3 bases lay outside the gene matches. CDR3 loop: CASSLGGTGYTGELFF. CDR3 DNA: TGTGCCAGCAGCTTGGGAGGGACAGGGTACACCGGGGAGCTGTTTTTT. The whole variable domain, filled in from reference TRBV5-4 and TRBJ2-2, reads ETGVTQSPTHLIKTRGQQVTLRCSSQSGHNTVSWYQQALGQGPQFIFQYYREEENGRGNFPPRFSGLQFPNYSSELNVNALELDDSALYLCASSLGGTGYTGELFFGEGSRLTVL.